Below, 13 T cell receptor beta chains from the same sample are listed, as sequenced in a study of response to subunit inactivated influenza vaccine. TCRdb itself ran the RT-PCR reads through MiXCR, one entry per CDR3 protein. Of approximately 500,000 distinct CDR3 sequences listed, 14% are singletons. The sample here was PBMCs from blood, taken less than 13 days after vaccination. These receptors were taken from a man aged 50-60 years who received an inactivated influenza vaccine.

J is TRBJ2-2 and V is TRBV20-1; 11 nucleotides line up with TRBD2. Trimming cost V 3 bases and J 5 bases; bases outside gene matches: 8. Germline CDR1 DFQATT, CDR2 SNEGSKA (reference sequence). The CDR3 has 16 amino acids. The CDR3 nucleotides are TGCAGTGCTAGCACTAGCGGGAGCCGGGGGACCGGGGAGCTGTTTTTT. Amino acid sequence: CSASTSGSRGTGELFF.

This sequence joins TRBV5-1 and TRBJ2-7; the D gene is possibly TRBD1 (5 bases). Per the germline V gene, CDR1 is SGHRS and CDR2 is YFSETQ. There are 12 residues in the CDR3. Trimming shortened V by 2 bases and J by 6 bases, and 9 bases separated the two germline ends. CDR3 residues: CASSLAGLEQYF. The DNA for the CDR3 is TGCGCCAGCAGCTTAGCAGGGCTCGAGCAGTACTTC.

The V and J genes are TRBV28 and TRBJ2-7; 9 bases match TRBD1. V lost 6 bases to trimming and J lost 6 bases; unmatched junction nucleotides: 12. From germline, CDR1 is MDHEN and CDR2 SYDVKM. The CDR3 spans 15 residues. DNA for the CDR3: TGTGCCAGCAGCCCCACCGGGACAGGGAAACGCGAGCAGTACTTC. Its protein is CASSPTGTGKREQYF.

This clonotype was counted only a few times. The CDR3 reads CASSFSQAGTYYGYTF. The CDR3 DNA follows: TGTGCCAGCAGTTTTAGTCAGGCAGGGACTTACTATGGCTACACCTTC. The V call is TRBV28, the J call TRBJ1-2, with D possibly matching TRBD1 (5 bases). Trimming cost V 3 bases and J 3 bases, with 17 bases left between them. Germline CDR1 is MDHEN and CDR2 is SYDVKM. The CDR3 length is 16 residues.

V is TRBV29-1 and J is TRBJ2-2; D uncertain. This CDR3 is built from 12 residues. The germline CDR1 and CDR2 sequences are SQVTM and ANQGSEA. Trimming left V 5 bases short and J 3 bases short, with 7 bases between. Here the CDR3 reads CSVSYHTGELFF. CDR3 DNA sequence: TGCAGCGTTTCCTATCACACCGGGGAGCTGTTTTTT.

The chain links TRBV20-1 to TRBJ2-7; 7 positions agree with TRBD1. Looked up from germline, CDR1 is DFQATT and CDR2 is SNEGSKA (reference sequence). The CDR3 spans 12 residues. The V segment lost 6 bases and the J segment 6 bases; nucleotides outside the gene matches: 8. Written as DNA, the CDR3 is TGCAGTGCGACGACAGGGACATCCGAGCAGTACTTC. Translation gives CSATTGTSEQYF.

A few counts support this clonotype. The chain uses TRBV20-1 and TRBJ2-2; D remains ambiguous. The V gene lost 3 bases and the J gene lost 4 bases, with 15 bases spanning the gap. Germline CDR1 and CDR2: DFQATT and SNEGSKA (reference sequence). The CDR3 consists of 15 residues. The CDR3, as DNA: TGCAGTGCTAGTAGTGCGGCAGCCGGCACCGGGGAGCTGTTTTTT. It encodes CSASSAAAGTGELFF.

Only a few counts were recorded for this clonotype. The chain links TRBV30 to TRBJ1-4; D is ambiguous. V lost 1 base, J lost 10 bases, and 10 bases lay in between. The CDR3 extends over 12 amino acids. Germline CDR1 and CDR2: GTSNPN and SVGIG (reference sequence). CDR3 residues: CAWSDKAGKLFF. The CDR3 coding sequence is TGTGCCTGGAGTGACAAAGCCGGAAAACTGTTTTTT.

This clonotype appeared a few times. This chain links TRBV20-1 with TRBJ1-2; D not certain. V gave up 0 bases and J gave up 0 bases, with 8 bases separating them. The CDR3 is 14 residues long. Germline lookup yields CDR1 DFQATT and CDR2 SNEGSKA (reference sequence). DNA for the CDR3: TGCAGTGCTAGAGATTTGTCCGCTAACTATGGCTACACCTTC. Protein: CSARDLSANYGYTF.

This chain links TRBV10-3 with TRBJ2-2; 8 bases align to TRBD2. CDR3 size: 14 residues. Germline CDR1 and CDR2: ENHRY and SYGVKD. The J segment lost 6 bases and the V segment lost 9 bases, leaving 9 bases of the junction unmatched. CDR3 sequence: CAIKLAESPGELFF. CDR3 bases: TGTGCCATTAAACTAGCGGAGTCGCCCGGGGAGCTGTTTTTT.

This clonotype has just a few counts. The chain links TRBV7-3 to TRBJ2-3, with TRBD1 as a possible D gene (6 bases). The CDR3 sequence is 15 residues long. Germline V gives CDR1 SGHTA, CDR2 FQGTGA. V was trimmed by 4 bases and J by 5 bases, leaving 16 bases between them. CDR3 region: CASSSQPIRGDTQYF. Here the CDR3 DNA reads TGTGCCAGCAGCTCCCAACCCATCAGGGGAGATACGCAGTATTTT.

This rearrangement joins TRBV3-1 to TRBJ1-6; D is undetermined. Trimming removed 8 bases from V and 7 bases from J, with 12 bases in between. The CDR3 contains 13 residues. The germline CDR1 and CDR2 sequences are LGHDT and YNNKEL (reference sequence). For the CDR3, the DNA is TGTGCCAGCCAGCTGGCGGCCAATTCACCCCTCCACTTT. Amino acids: CASQLAANSPLHF.

The V gene is TRBV29-1, the J gene TRBJ1-2; D is undetermined. This CDR3 has 11 residues. Per the germline V gene, CDR1 is SQVTM and CDR2 is ANQGSEA. V was clipped by 4 bases and J by 4 bases, with 7 bases between them. The CDR3 spells CSVVPSYGYTF. CDR3 DNA sequence: TGCAGCGTTGTCCCCAGCTATGGCTACACCTTC.